This record looks at one T cell receptor (beta chain) sequence and its context. Germline V gene data show CDR1 as LNHDA and CDR2 as SQIVND (reference sequence). This CDR3 contains 13 residues. Trimming took 4 bases from V and 4 from J, leaving 11 bases between them. This entry is derived from a study of blood T cell repertoires in COVID-19. Original processing methods: Amplified reference gene primers provided the basis for estimating nucleated cell counts. Some clones are missing from TCRdb's copy, which holds only in-frame ones; the method was immunoSEQ multiplex PCR. Clonal size and the V and J genes are those of that table, whereas D and trimming came from the DNA. The sample shows around 41,000 clones, over 90% of them seen only once.

This TCR was sampled from a human donor in a cohort sampled during active COVID-19. Sequenced input: peripheral blood. The chain joins TRBV19 to TRBJ2-7; D is possibly TRBD1 (5 bases). The CDR3 sequence: CASSTNKGYEQYF. CDR3 in DNA: TGTGCCAGTAGTACTAACAAGGGGTACGAGCAGTACTTC.